Presented here are 14 T cell receptor beta chains from one specimen sequenced in a study of blood T cell repertoires in COVID-19. The protocol was immunoSEQ multiplex PCR, while the TCRdb copy is restricted to in-frame clones and leaves out a portion. This sample yields fewer than 85,000 clones, of which 90% are seen a single time; roughly 1% belongs to the top ten. The sequenced sample was peripheral blood. Receptor source: a woman aged 50 to 60 in a cohort sampled during active COVID-19.

The V call is TRBV28, the J call TRBJ1-1; 7 positions match TRBD1. Germline assignment: CDR1 MDHEN and CDR2 SYDVKM. Losses at the gene ends were 10 bases for V and 1 base for J; bases not matched to a gene: 6. The CDR3 has 13 amino acids. The DNA for the CDR3 is TGTGCCACCCAGGGACAGAGGAACACTGAAGCTTTCTTT. This codes for CATQGQRNTEAFF.

This chain links TRBV6-5 with TRBJ1-4; 7 bases agree with TRBD1. Germline trimming cut 10 bases from V and 8 bases from J; bases unmatched to any gene: 13. Germline V gene data show CDR1 as MNHEY and CDR2 as SVGAGI. The CDR3 extends over 14 amino acids. The CDR3 bases are TGTGCCACCACGGGAGGGGGCCCGACCGAAAAACTGTTTTTT. Translating it yields CATTGGGPTEKLFF.

The V call is TRBV19, the J call TRBJ1-2; possibly TRBD1 for D (5 bases). V was clipped by 8 bases and J by 3 bases, with 25 bases between them. The length of the CDR3 is 17 residues. The germline V gene encodes CDR1 LNHDA and CDR2 SQIVND (reference sequence). CDR3 protein: CASGLGIGGFTDYGYTF. As DNA, the CDR3 is TGTGCCAGTGGGCTCGGGATCGGGGGATTTACTGACTATGGCTACACCTTC.

Points on this clone: Different DNA sequences within this sample yield the same CDR3. This chain's CDR3 is CASSYSGTSGIYNEQFF. Written as DNA, the CDR3 is TGTGCCAGCAGTTACTCTGGGACTAGCGGGATATACAATGAGCAGTTCTTC. V is TRBV6-2 or TRBV6-3 and J is TRBJ2-1, with 13 bases that match TRBD2. CDR3 length equals 17 residues. Germline CDR1 MNHEY, CDR2 SVGEGT. J lost 4 bases, V lost 0 bases, and 3 bases had no gene match.

The chain uses TRBV25-1 and TRBJ2-7; 8 nucleotides align to TRBD1. The V and J ends lost 1 base and 4 bases, in that order; junction bases with no gene match: 6. This CDR3 comprises 15 residues. CDR1 MGHDK and CDR2 SYGVNS come from the germline V gene. CDR3: CASSESSGGVYEQYF. As DNA, the CDR3 is TGTGCCAGCAGTGAATCTTCAGGGGGCGTTTACGAGCAGTACTTC.

V usage is TRBV11-2 and J usage is TRBJ2-5; 8 positions agree with TRBD1. Per germline, CDR1 SGHAT and CDR2 FQNNGV. With V trimmed by 5 bases and J by 4 bases, 12 bases remained unmatched. The CDR3 is made up of 16 amino acids. The CDR3 sequence is CASSPRTGPMGETQYF. DNA for the CDR3: TGTGCCAGCAGCCCAAGGACAGGGCCAATGGGAGAGACCCAGTACTTC.

The gene calls are TRBV5-6 and TRBJ2-3; 12 bases fit TRBD1. This CDR3 spans 17 amino acids. V dropped 7 bases and J dropped 1; count of bases not matched to a gene: 10. CDR1 and CDR2 (germline): SGHDT, YYEEEE. This chain's CDR3 is CASAGTGGLWGTDTQYF. The CDR3, as DNA: TGTGCCAGCGCAGGGACAGGGGGCCTATGGGGCACAGATACGCAGTATTTT.

This rearrangement joins TRBV6-4 to TRBJ2-2; 9 bases agree with TRBD1. The CDR3 length is 17 residues. The germline V gene encodes CDR1 MRHNA and CDR2 SNTAGT. With 6 bases clipped from V and 0 bases from J, the junction kept 8 bases outside the gene matches. The CDR3, as DNA: TGTGCCAGCAGAGCAAGACGGGACAGGGCGAACACCGGGGAGCTGTTTTTT. Residues: CASRARRDRANTGELFF.

This clone has just one count. The CDR3 loop is CASSPPPLAHNTGELFF. CDR3 in DNA: TGTGCCAGCAGCCCGCCGCCCCTAGCGCATAACACCGGGGAGCTGTTTTTT. The chain employs TRBV5-4 and TRBJ2-2; D perhaps matches TRBD2 (6 bases). The CDR3 sequence is 17 residues long. The ends were cut back, 4 bases at V and 2 bases at J, with 18 bases in the middle. The germline V gene encodes CDR1 SGHNT and CDR2 YYREEE (reference sequence).

The V gene is TRBV5-8, the J gene TRBJ1-4; 10 nucleotides line up with TRBD1. The CDR3 runs to 14 residues. Germline assignment: CDR1 SGHTS and CDR2 YDEGEE. V shed 4 bases and J 10 bases; nucleotides not matched to a gene: 7. CDR3 DNA: TGTGCCAGCAGCGCCGACAGGGGGCAGGGAAAACTGTTTTTT. Encoded protein: CASSADRGQGKLFF.

The genes are TRBV28 and TRBJ2-7, with 7 bases lining up with TRBD1. V lost 6 bases and J lost 2; bases outside the gene matches: 10. The CDR3 is made up of 15 amino acids. The germline gives CDR1 MDHEN, CDR2 SYDVKM. CDR3 DNA sequence: TGTGCCAGCAGATCGGGACAGCTTCTTACCTACGAGCAGTACTTC. It encodes CASRSGQLLTYEQYF.

The chain carries TRBV11-2 and TRBJ2-7; TRBD2 aligns across 10 bases. This CDR3 spans 15 amino acids. Germline-derived CDR1 and CDR2 are SGHAT and FQNNGV. Trimming at V came to 3 bases and at J to 6 bases, leaving 8 bases not matched to a gene. For the CDR3, the DNA is TGTGCCAGCAGCTTCTCTAGCGGGAGAGGGAGCGAGCAGTACTTC. Translation: CASSFSSGRGSEQYF.

V is TRBV3-1 (or the pseudogene TRBV3-2) and J is TRBJ1-1, with TRBD1 as a possible D gene (5 bases). This CDR3 has 14 amino acids. Germline V gives CDR1 LGHDT, CDR2 YNNKEL (reference sequence). V was pared by 2 bases and J by 4 bases, with 11 bases between. CDR3 sequence reads: CASSQQGQGTEAFF. Written as DNA, the CDR3 is TGTGCCAGCAGCCAACAGGGCCAGGGCACTGAAGCTTTCTTT.

The V gene is TRBV9, the J gene TRBJ2-1; D perhaps matches TRBD2 (5 bases). V was pared by 0 bases and J by 6 bases, with 10 bases between. The germline CDR1 and CDR2 sequences are SGDLS and YYNGEE. The CDR3 is 14 amino acids. This CDR3 reads CASSVVETTNEQFF. The CDR3, as DNA: TGTGCCAGCAGCGTAGTTGAGACTACCAATGAGCAGTTCTTC.